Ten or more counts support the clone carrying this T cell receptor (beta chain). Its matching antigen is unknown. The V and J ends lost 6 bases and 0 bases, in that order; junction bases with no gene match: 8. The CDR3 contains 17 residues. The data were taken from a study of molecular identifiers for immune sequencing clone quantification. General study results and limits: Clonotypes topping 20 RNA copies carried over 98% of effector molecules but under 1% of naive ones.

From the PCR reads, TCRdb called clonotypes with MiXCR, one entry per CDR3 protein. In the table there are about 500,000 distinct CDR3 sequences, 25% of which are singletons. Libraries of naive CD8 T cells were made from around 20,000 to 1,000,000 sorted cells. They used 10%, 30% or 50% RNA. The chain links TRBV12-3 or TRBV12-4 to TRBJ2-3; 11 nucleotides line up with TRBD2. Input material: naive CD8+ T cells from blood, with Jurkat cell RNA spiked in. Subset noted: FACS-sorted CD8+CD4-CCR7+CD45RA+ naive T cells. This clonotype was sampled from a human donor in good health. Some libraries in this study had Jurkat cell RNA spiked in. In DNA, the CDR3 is TGTGCCAGCAGGCCCCCAGCTAGCGGGGGGAGCACAGATACGCAGTATTTT. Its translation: CASRPPASGGSTDTQYF.